The rows below give T cell receptor beta chains drawn from one sample of a study of blood T cell repertoires in COVID-19. Assay used: immunoSEQ multiplex PCR; TCRdb lists only in-frame clones, some missing. The sample contains roughly 250,000 clones, approximately 90% of which appear only once. The specimen sequenced was peripheral blood. These receptor sequences come from a man aged 25-40 years with acute or convalescent COVID-19. CDR3s include the opening cysteine and the closing phenylalanine or tryptophan. The D gene is left open where the match is weak. Rows give clone size only sometimes, using once, few, many, or a class for an expanded clone.

V: TRBV15
J: TRBJ1-4
D: NA
size: once
DNA: TGTGCCACCAGCAGAGTTGGCGGGAGTGAAAAACTGTTTTTT
CDR3: CATSRVGGSEKLFF

V: TRBV3-1/TRBV3-2
J: TRBJ2-1
D: NA
size: NA
DNA: TGTGCCAGCAGCCCCCAGGGCATTAGCTCCTACAATGAGCAGTTCTTC
CDR3: CASSPQGISSYNEQFF

V: TRBV3-1/TRBV3-2
J: TRBJ2-7
D: TRBD1
size: once
DNA: TGTGCCAGCAGCCCGAAGCCAACAGGGGTTTGGGAGCAGTACTTC
CDR3: CASSPKPTGVWEQYF

V: TRBV7-2
J: TRBJ2-1
D: NA
size: NA
DNA: TGTGCCAGCACCCCAGTGGGGGTACGTTGGGGGGAAGGAAATGAGCAGTTCTTC
CDR3: CASTPVGVRWGEGNEQFF

V: TRBV9
J: TRBJ1-2
D: NA
size: NA
DNA: TGTGCCAGCAGCCCTCAGAGGGGGGGGCTCGGTGGCTACACCTTC
CDR3: CASSPQRGGLGGYTF

V: TRBV19
J: TRBJ1-5
D: NA
size: NA
DNA: TGTGCCAGTAGTATGAGGGATCAGCCCCAGCATTTT
CDR3: CASSMRDQPQHF

V: TRBV7-8
J: TRBJ2-1
D: TRBD2
size: NA
DNA: TGTGCCAGCAGCAAAAGAGTTCTAGCGGGGGAAAATAATGAGCAGTTCTTC
CDR3: CASSKRVLAGENNEQFF

V: TRBV5-1
J: TRBJ2-2
D: TRBD1
size: NA
DNA: TGCGCCAGCAGCGCACAGGGGGCAAACACCGGGGAGCTGTTTTTT
CDR3: CASSAQGANTGELFF

V: TRBV7-2
J: TRBJ1-1
D: TRBD1
size: NA
DNA: TGTGCCAGCACCCTACTCCGGGACAGGGGTGAAGCTTTCTTT
CDR3: CASTLLRDRGEAFF

V: TRBV20-1
J: TRBJ2-7
D: TRBD2
size: NA
DNA: TGCAGTGCTAGTGGGCTAGCGGGCACCTACGAGCAGTACTTC
CDR3: CSASGLAGTYEQYF

V: TRBV9
J: TRBJ2-3
D: TRBD2
size: NA
DNA: TGTGCCAGCAGCGTAGGCGGGAGTGATACGCAGTATTTT
CDR3: CASSVGGSDTQYF

V: TRBV3-1/TRBV3-2
J: TRBJ2-1
D: TRBD2
size: NA
DNA: TGTGCCAGCAGCCAAAGTCTAGCGGAATTCACGGAGCAGTTCTTC
CDR3: CASSQSLAEFTEQFF

V: TRBV2
J: TRBJ1-3
D: TRBD1
size: NA
DNA: TGTGCCAGCAGTGAGACAGGGAACTCTGGAAACACCATATATTTT
CDR3: CASSETGNSGNTIYF

V: TRBV19
J: TRBJ2-2
D: TRBD2
size: NA
DNA: TGTGCCAGTAGTTTCCTAGCGGGGACCGGGGAGCTGTTTTTT
CDR3: CASSFLAGTGELFF

V: TRBV3-1/TRBV3-2
J: TRBJ1-5
D: TRBD1
size: NA
DNA: TGTGCCAGCAGCCAAGGGGGACAGGGGAATCAGCCCCAGCATTTT
CDR3: CASSQGGQGNQPQHF

V: TRBV29-1
J: TRBJ1-5
D: TRBD1
size: NA
DNA: TGCAGCGTCAAACAGGGGACAGGGAGCAATCAGCCCCAGCATTTT
CDR3: CSVKQGTGSNQPQHF

V: TRBV5-1
J: TRBJ2-1
D: TRBD1
size: NA
DNA: TGCGCCAGCAGCCCTCTGGGGACAGTCTACAATGAGCAGTTCTTC
CDR3: CASSPLGTVYNEQFF